This entry features one T cell receptor (beta chain) sequence. Its antigen is still unknown. The repertoire was sequenced with immunoSEQ multiplex PCR; TCRdb's copy has only in-frame clones and lacks some. The table shows roughly 99,000 clones, with around 92% occurring only once. The data were taken from a study of T cell responses to AZD1222 COVID-19 vaccine. Whole-study results and caveats: Regions 160-218 and 743-854 held dominance among vaccine-associated CD4 TCRs, which spanned spike. Just five to seven AZD1222 recipients tested seropositive at baseline. Regions left unmutated in variants are reportedly the target of nearly half of spike-specific TCRs. Most donors were white British and more were female, and clonal diversity was possibly underestimated.

The CDR3 consists of 14 residues. Trimming took 4 bases from V and 5 from J, leaving 11 bases between them. Germline lookup yields CDR1 MRHNA and CDR2 SNTAGT. This chain uses TRBV6-4 with TRBJ2-2, with D perhaps assigned TRBD1 or TRBD2 (6 bases each). Specimen: peripheral blood, collected 28 days after the second AZD1222 dose. This sequence originates from an adult who received the AZD1222 COVID-19 vaccine. The CDR3 nucleotides are TGTGCCAGCAGTGCCGGGGGCGAGACCGGGGAGCTGTTTTTT. Translated: CASSAGGETGELFF.